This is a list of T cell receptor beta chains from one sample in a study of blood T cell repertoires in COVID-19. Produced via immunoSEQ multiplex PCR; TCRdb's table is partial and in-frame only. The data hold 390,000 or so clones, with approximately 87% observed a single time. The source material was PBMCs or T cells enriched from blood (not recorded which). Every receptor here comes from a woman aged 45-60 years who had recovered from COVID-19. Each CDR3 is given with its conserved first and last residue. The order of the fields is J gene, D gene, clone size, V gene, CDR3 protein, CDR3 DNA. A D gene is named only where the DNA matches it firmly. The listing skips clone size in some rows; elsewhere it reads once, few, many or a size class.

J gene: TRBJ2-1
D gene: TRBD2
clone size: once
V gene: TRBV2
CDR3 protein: CATREGFGEQFF
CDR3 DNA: TGTGCCACCCGGGAGGGGTTTGGTGAGCAGTTCTTC

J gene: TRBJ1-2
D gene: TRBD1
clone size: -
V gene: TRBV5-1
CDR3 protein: CASSEGQFYGYTF
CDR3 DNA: TGCGCCAGCAGCGAGGGACAGTTCTATGGCTACACCTTC

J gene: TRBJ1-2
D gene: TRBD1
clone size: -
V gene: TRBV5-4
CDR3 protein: CASSWDRGHGYTF
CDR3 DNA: TGTGCCAGCAGTTGGGACAGGGGGCATGGCTACACCTTC

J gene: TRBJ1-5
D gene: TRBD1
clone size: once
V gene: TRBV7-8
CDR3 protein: CASSLRDRGRGNQPQHF
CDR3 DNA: TGTGCCAGCAGCTTAAGGGACAGGGGGCGAGGCAATCAGCCCCAGCATTTT

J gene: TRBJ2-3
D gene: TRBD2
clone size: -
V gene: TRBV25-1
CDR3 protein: CASRRMDLAGRTDTQYF
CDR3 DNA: TGTGCCAGCAGACGCATGGATCTAGCGGGGAGGACAGATACGCAGTATTTT

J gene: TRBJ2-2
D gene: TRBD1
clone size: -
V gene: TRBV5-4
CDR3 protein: CASKGAGTGELFF
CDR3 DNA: TGTGCCAGCAAGGGGGCTGGCACCGGGGAGCTGTTTTTT

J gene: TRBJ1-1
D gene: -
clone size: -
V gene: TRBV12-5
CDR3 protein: CASVLIPGTEAFF
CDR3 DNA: TGTGCTAGTGTCTTAATCCCAGGGACTGAAGCTTTCTTT

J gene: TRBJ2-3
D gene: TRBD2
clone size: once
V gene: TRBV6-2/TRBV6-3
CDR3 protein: CASSYGLAGALDTQYF
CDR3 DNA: TGTGCCAGCAGTTACGGGCTAGCGGGGGCCTTGGATACGCAGTATTTT

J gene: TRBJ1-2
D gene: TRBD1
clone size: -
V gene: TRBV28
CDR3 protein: CASSLPGTGGDLYGYTF
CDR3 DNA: TGTGCCAGCAGTTTACCCGGGACAGGGGGGGACCTCTATGGCTACACCTTC

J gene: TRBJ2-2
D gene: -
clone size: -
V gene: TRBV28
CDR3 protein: CASSPGTPNTGELFF
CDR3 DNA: TGTGCCAGCAGTCCCGGGACACCGAACACCGGGGAGCTGTTTTTT

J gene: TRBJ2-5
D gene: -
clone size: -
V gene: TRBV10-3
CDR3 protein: CAISETPGTTGETQYF
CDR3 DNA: TGTGCCATCAGTGAAACCCCCGGGACAACCGGAGAGACCCAGTACTTC

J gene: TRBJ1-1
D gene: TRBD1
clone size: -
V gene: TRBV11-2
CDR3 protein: CASSLLGQPNTEAFF
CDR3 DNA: TGTGCCAGCAGCTTGTTGGGACAGCCGAACACTGAAGCTTTCTTT

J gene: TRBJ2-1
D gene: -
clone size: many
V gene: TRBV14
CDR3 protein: CASSQLTSSLDEQFF
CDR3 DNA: TGTGCCAGCAGCCAACTAACTAGTAGTCTCGATGAGCAGTTCTTC

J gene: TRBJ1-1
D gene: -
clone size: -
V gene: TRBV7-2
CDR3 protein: CASSYLLGGTEAFF
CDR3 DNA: TGTGCCAGCAGCTATTTGCTAGGTGGCACTGAAGCTTTCTTT

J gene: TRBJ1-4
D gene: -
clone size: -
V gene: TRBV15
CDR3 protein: CATSRDANEKLFF
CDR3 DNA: TGTGCCACCAGCCGGGATGCTAATGAAAAACTGTTTTTT

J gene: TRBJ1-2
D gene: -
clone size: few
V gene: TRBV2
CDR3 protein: CATRTVGGYTF
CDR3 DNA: TGTGCCACTAGGACAGTGGGAGGCTACACCTTC

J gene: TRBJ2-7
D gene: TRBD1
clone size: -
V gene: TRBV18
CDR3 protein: CASSPPAGGNSEQYF
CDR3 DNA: TGTGCCAGCTCACCACCGGCAGGGGGTAATTCCGAGCAGTACTTC

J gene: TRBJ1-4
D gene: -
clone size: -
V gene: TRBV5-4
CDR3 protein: CASSQGGGKLFF
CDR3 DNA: TGTGCCAGCAGTCAAGGGGGGGGAAAACTGTTTTTT

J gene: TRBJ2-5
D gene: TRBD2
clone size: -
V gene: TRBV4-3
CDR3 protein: CASSQRSGGQETQYF
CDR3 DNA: TGCGCCAGCAGCCAACGTAGCGGGGGGCAAGAGACCCAGTACTTC

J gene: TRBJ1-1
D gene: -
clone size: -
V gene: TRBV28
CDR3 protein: CATRQDSLRGTEAFF
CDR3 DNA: TGTGCCACCCGACAGGATAGCTTACGGGGTACTGAAGCTTTCTTT

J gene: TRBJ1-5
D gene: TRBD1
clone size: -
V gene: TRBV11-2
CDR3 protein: CASSLDTGVNQPQHF
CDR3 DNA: TGTGCCAGCAGCTTAGATACAGGGGTCAATCAGCCCCAGCATTTT

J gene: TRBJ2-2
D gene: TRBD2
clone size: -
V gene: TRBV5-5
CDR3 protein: CASSSGGAVRELFF
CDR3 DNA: TGTGCCAGCAGCTCCGGGGGGGCGGTCCGGGAGCTGTTTTTT

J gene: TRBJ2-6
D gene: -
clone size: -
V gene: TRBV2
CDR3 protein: CASRTPGRSGANVLTF
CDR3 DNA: TGTGCCAGCAGGACGCCGGGTCGCTCTGGGGCCAACGTCCTGACTTTC

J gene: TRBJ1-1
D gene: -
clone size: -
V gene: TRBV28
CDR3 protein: CASSSPGGQRNTEAFF
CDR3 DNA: TGTGCCAGCAGTTCCCCTGGTGGACAGAGGAACACTGAAGCTTTCTTT

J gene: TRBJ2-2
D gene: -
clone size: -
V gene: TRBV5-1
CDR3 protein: CASSLAWSGGELFF
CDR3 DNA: TGCGCCAGCAGCTTGGCCTGGAGCGGGGGGGAGCTGTTTTTT

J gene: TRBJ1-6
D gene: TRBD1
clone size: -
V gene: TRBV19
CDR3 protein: CASSVHRDRGFNSPLHF
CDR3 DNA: TGTGCCAGTAGTGTGCATCGGGACAGGGGTTTTAATTCACCCCTCCACTTT

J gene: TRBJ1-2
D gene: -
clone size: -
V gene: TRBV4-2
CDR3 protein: CASSQFSGYTF
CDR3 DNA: TGTGCCAGCAGCCAATTCTCTGGCTACACCTTC

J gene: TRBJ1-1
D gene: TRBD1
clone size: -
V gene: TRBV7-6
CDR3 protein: CASSQGGQGGEAFF
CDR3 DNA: TGTGCCAGCAGCCAAGGGGGACAGGGGGGAGAAGCTTTCTTT

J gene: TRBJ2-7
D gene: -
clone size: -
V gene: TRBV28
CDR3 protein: CASSLPRREQYF
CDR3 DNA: TGTGCCAGCAGTTTGCCCCGGCGGGAGCAGTACTTC

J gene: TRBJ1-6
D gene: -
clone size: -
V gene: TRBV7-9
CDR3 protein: CASSPSGNSPLHF
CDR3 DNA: TGTGCCAGCAGCCCATCGGGGAATTCACCCCTCCACTTT

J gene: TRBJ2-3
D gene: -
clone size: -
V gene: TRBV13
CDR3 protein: CASSLEGREATQYF
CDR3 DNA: TGTGCCAGCAGCTTAGAGGGCAGGGAGGCTACGCAGTATTTT

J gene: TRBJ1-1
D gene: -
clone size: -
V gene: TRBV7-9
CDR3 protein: CASSSGLGLNTEAFF
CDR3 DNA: TGTGCCAGCAGTTCGGGATTAGGCCTGAACACTGAAGCTTTCTTT

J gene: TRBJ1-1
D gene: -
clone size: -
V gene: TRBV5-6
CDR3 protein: CASSFVVNTEAFF
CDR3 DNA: TGTGCCAGCAGCTTCGTAGTGAACACTGAAGCTTTCTTT

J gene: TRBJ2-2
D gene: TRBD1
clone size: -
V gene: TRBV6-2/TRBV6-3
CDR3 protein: CASSYLYYRTGEVGTGELFF
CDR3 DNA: TGTGCCAGCAGTTACCTCTACTACCGGACAGGGGAAGTTGGTACCGGGGAGCTGTTTTTT

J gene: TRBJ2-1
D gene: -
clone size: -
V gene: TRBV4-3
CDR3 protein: CASSQGSSLTSSYNEQFF
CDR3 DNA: TGCGCCAGCAGCCAAGGATCGTCCCTTACGAGCTCCTACAATGAGCAGTTCTTC

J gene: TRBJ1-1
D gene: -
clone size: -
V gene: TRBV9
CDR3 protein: CASSGTASRKEAFF
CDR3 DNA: TGTGCCAGCAGCGGGACAGCCTCGAGGAAGGAAGCTTTCTTT

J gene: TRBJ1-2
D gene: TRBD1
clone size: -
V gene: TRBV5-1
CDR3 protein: CASSLVTGLGYTF
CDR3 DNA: TGCGCCAGCAGCTTGGTGACAGGGCTTGGCTACACCTTC

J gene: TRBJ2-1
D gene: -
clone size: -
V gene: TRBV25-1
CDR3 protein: CASSLRGEQFF
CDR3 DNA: TGTGCCAGCAGTCTCCGGGGGGAGCAGTTCTTC

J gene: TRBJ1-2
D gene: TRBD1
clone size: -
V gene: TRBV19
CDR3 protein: CASSIRDRSYGYTF
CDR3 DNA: TGTGCCAGTAGTATTAGGGACAGATCCTATGGCTACACCTTC

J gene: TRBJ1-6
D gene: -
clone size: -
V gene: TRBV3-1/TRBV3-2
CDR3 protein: CASSQEGSQGSGNSPLHF
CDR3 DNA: TGTGCCAGCAGCCAAGAAGGGTCGCAGGGTTCGGGTAATTCACCCCTCCACTTT

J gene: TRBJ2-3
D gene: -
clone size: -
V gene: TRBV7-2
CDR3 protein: CASSLGGPRTDTQYF
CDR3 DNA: TGTGCCAGCAGCCTCGGGGGACCGCGCACAGATACGCAGTATTTT

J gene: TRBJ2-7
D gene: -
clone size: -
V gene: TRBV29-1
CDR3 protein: CSVGTEHEQYF
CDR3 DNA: TGCAGCGTTGGAACAGAGCACGAGCAGTACTTC

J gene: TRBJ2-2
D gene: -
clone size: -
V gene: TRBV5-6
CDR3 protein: CASSTYRQDTGELFF
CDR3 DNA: TGTGCCAGCAGCACATACCGGCAGGACACCGGGGAGCTGTTTTTT

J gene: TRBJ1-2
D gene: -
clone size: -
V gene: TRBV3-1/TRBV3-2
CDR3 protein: CASRGAAVYGYTF
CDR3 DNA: TGTGCCAGCAGGGGGGCGGCGGTCTATGGCTACACCTTC

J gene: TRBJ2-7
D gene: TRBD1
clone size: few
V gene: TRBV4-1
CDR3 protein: CASSLGQGPEQYF
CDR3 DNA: TGCGCCAGCAGCCTTGGACAGGGACCCGAGCAGTACTTC

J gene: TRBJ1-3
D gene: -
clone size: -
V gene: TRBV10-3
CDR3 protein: CAISESTGTGTIYF
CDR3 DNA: TGTGCCATCAGTGAGTCGACGGGGACTGGTACCATATATTTT

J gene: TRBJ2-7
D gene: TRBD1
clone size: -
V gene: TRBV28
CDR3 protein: CATDPSTGVSYEQYF
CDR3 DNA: TGTGCCACTGATCCGTCCACAGGGGTTAGTTACGAGCAGTACTTC

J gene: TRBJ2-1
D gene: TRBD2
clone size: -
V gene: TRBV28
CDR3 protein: CASSPFPGTSGLNEQFF
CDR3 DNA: TGTGCCAGCAGTCCCTTCCCCGGGACTAGCGGACTTAATGAGCAGTTCTTC

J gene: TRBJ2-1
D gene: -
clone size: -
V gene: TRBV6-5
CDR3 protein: CASTAQRNEQFF
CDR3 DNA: TGTGCCAGCACCGCCCAACGGAATGAGCAGTTCTTC

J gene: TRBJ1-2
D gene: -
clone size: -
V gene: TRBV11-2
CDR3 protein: CASSPRTVLSNYGYTF
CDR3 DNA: TGTGCCAGCAGCCCGAGGACAGTTCTTTCTAACTATGGCTACACCTTC

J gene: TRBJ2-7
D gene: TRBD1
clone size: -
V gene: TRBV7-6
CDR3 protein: CASSRRQGSYEQYF
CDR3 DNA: TGTGCCAGCAGTAGACGACAGGGGAGCTACGAGCAGTACTTC

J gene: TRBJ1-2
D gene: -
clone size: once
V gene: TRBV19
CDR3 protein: CASSAAEAGAYGYTF
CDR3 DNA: TGTGCCAGTAGTGCCGCCGAGGCGGGTGCCTATGGCTACACCTTC

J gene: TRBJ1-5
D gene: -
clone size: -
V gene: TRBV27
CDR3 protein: CASSLRGPQHF
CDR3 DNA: TGTGCCAGCAGTTTAAGGGGGCCCCAGCATTTT

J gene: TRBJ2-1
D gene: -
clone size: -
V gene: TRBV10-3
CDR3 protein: CAIEGSHNEQFF
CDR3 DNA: TGTGCCATCGAGGGCAGCCACAATGAGCAGTTCTTC

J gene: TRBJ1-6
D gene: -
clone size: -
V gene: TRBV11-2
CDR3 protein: CASSLSGGNSPLHF
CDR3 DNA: TGTGCCAGCAGCTTATCCGGCGGAAATTCACCCCTCCACTTT